The next 10 T cell receptor beta chains were all read from a single sample in a study of identical twins' blood T cells. Via MiXCR, TCRdb re-called the 5' RACE reads, giving one row per CDR3 protein. The sample contains 350,000 to 400,000 distinct CDR3 sequences, approximately 30% of which appear only once. Sequencing was carried out using PBMCs. Receptor source: a woman aged 18 to 55 in good health.

The rearrangement links TRBV12-3 or TRBV12-4 to TRBJ2-1; D call uncertain. This CDR3 region has 14 residues. Between the trimmed V and J ends, which lost 6 bases and 6 bases, there was a span of 15 bases. The CDR3 DNA is TGTGCCAGCAGCAAAAATACCCTGCCCAATGAGCAGTTCTTC. Translating it yields CASSKNTLPNEQFF.

This clonotype appeared many times. The gene calls are TRBV10-1 and TRBJ1-1, with 9 bases lining up with TRBD1. Germline V gene data show CDR1 as WNHNN and CDR2 as SYGVQD (reference sequence). The CDR3 extends over 16 amino acids. Trimming cost V 6 bases and J 8 bases; bases outside gene matches: 16. For the CDR3, the DNA is TGCGCCAGCAGCCAGGACAGGGGTAGTTCGGGATCGGAAGCTTTCTTT. This translates into CASSQDRGSSGSEAFF.

This clonotype showed up just once. The V and J genes are TRBV7-2 and TRBJ1-1, with unresolved D. This CDR3 is 13 amino acids long. V was cut by 2 bases and J by 7 bases, with 11 bases left in between. Germline V CDR1 and CDR2: SGHTA, FQGNSA. CDR3 sequence (DNA): TGTGCCAGCAGCTTATACATGCCTGGTGAAGCTTTCTTT. It codes for CASSLYMPGEAFF. The full variable domain, completed using reference TRBV7-2 and TRBJ1-1, is GAGVSQSPSNKVTEKGKDVELRCDPISGHTALYWYRQSLGQGLEFLIYFQGNSAPDKSGLPSDRFSAERTGGSVSTLTIQRTQQEDSAVYLCASSLYMPGEAFFGQGTRLTVV.

This clonotype was seen ten or more times. Sequence at one end of the junction differs from germline and may be a read error. The CDR3 loop is CASSQGDRLGAFF. CDR3 bases: TGTGCCAGCAGTCAAGGGGACAGGCTCGGAGCTTTCTTT. The chain employs TRBV3-1 and TRBJ1-1; TRBD1 matches 8 bases. The length of the CDR3 is 13 residues. Germline V gene sequence: CDR1 LGHDT, CDR2 YNNKEL (reference sequence).

This clonotype was detected once. A much larger clone differs from this one at a single base, so this may be a read error. The chain joins TRBV14 to TRBJ2-7; 7 bases are a match to TRBD1. CDR3 length: 14 residues. The V and J ends lost 2 bases and 1 base, in that order; junction bases with no gene match: 2. Per the germline V gene, CDR1 is SGHDN and CDR2 is FVKESK. CDR3 DNA: TGTGCCAGCAGCCAAAGGGACAGTTCCTACGAGCAGTACTTC. Translating gives CASSQRDSSYEQYF.

CDR3 DNA: TGTGCCAGCAGCGGACGCGACGAGCAGTACTTC. It yields the protein CASSGRDEQYF. The chain uses TRBV12-3 or TRBV12-4 and TRBJ2-7; D gene unclear. The CDR3 extends over 11 amino acids. With 6 bases removed from V and 5 bases from J, the gap between germline ends came to 8 bases.

V usage is TRBV6-6 and J usage is TRBJ2-7; no reliable D call. Germline CDR1 and CDR2: MNHNY and SVGAGI (reference sequence). This CDR3 is built from 14 residues. Deletions cut 5 bases from V and 0 bases from J, with 11 bases between. CDR3 residues: CASSPSRVSYEQYF. CDR3 coding DNA: TGTGCCAGCAGTCCCTCTCGGGTCTCCTACGAGCAGTACTTC.

The chain joins TRBV28 to TRBJ1-6; D remains ambiguous. CDR1 and CDR2 from the germline V gene are MDHEN and SYDVKM. The CDR3 length is 14 residues. Deletions cut 3 bases from V and 2 bases from J, with 5 bases between. The CDR3 loop is CASSFATYNSPLHF. As DNA, the CDR3 is TGTGCCAGCAGTTTCGCTACCTATAATTCACCCCTCCACTTT.

This clonotype was counted at least ten times. The rearrangement uses TRBV6-5 and TRBJ2-7; TRBD1 matches at 7 bases. The CDR3 runs 14 residues. Germline V CDR1 and CDR2: MNHEY, SVGAGI. Trimming cost V 0 bases and J 4 bases; bases outside gene matches: 3. The CDR3 region is CASSYSRGQYEQYF. CDR3 sequence (DNA): TGTGCCAGCAGTTACTCGAGGGGACAGTACGAGCAGTACTTC.

This chain links TRBV20-1 with TRBJ1-2, with TRBD1 as a possible D gene (6 bases). This CDR3 region has 13 residues. The ends were cut back, 6 bases at V and 4 bases at J, with 15 bases in the middle. Germline V CDR1 and CDR2: DFQATT, SNEGSKA (reference sequence). CDR3 DNA: TGCAGTGCCACCGACAGGCCCTCCTATGGCTACACCTTC. Its protein product is CSATDRPSYGYTF.